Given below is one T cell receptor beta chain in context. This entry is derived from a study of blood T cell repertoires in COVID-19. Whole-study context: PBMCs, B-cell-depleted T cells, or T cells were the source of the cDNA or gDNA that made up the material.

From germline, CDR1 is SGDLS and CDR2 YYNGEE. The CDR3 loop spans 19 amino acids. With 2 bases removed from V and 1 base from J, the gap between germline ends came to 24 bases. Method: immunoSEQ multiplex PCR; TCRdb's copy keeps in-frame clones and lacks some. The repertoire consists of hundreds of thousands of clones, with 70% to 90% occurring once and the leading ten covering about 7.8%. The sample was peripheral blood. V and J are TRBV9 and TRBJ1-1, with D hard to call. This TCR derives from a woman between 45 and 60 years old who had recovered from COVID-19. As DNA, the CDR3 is TGTGCCAGCAGCGTCGGGTCAGGAGGAGTCGGAAGCCCGAACACTGAAGCTTTCTTT. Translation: CASSVGSGGVGSPNTEAFF.